Below are 20 T cell receptor beta chains sequenced from a single sample in a study of T cell repertoires in cytomegalovirus infection. One entry per CDR3 protein results from TCRdb running MiXCR on the reads. The top ten hold 25% to 30% of the sample, which has 150,000 to 200,000 distinct CDR3 sequences, roughly 14% seen once. The sample was PBMCs. Every receptor here comes from a human donor in good health (CMV status not recorded). Some clones in this sample may be carry-over from other donors' samples.

The chain links TRBV4-3 to TRBJ1-2; D perhaps matches TRBD1 (5 bases). CDR1 and CDR2 from the germline V gene are LGHNA and YSLEER. Trimming pared 1 base from V and 7 bases from J, leaving 7 bases between. The CDR3 contains 12 residues. The CDR3 nucleotides are TGCGCCAGCAGCCAAGTAGGGGCTGGCTACACCTTC. Translated: CASSQVGAGYTF.

V and J are TRBV7-2 and TRBJ1-3, with 7 bases identical to TRBD1. The CDR3 has 15 residues. CDR1 and CDR2 (germline): SGHTA, FQGNSA. The V segment lost 5 bases and the J segment 0 bases; nucleotides outside the gene matches: 4. For the CDR3, the DNA is TGTGCCAGCAGCCCGACAGGGACCTCTGGAAACACCATATATTTT. Amino acids: CASSPTGTSGNTIYF.

J is TRBJ2-1 and V is TRBV20-1, with D possibly TRBD2 on 5 matching bases. This CDR3 region has 12 residues. Trimming shortened V by 6 bases and J by 7 bases, and 13 bases separated the two germline ends. Germline assignment: CDR1 DFQATT and CDR2 SNEGSKA (reference sequence). The CDR3 DNA sequence: TGCAGTGCCGAACTAGAACGGAATGAGCAGTTCTTC. This translates into CSAELERNEQFF.

This clonotype was counted at least ten times. J is TRBJ1-3 and V is TRBV7-2, with D perhaps matching TRBD1 (5 bases). Between the trimmed V and J ends, which lost 2 bases and 4 bases, there was a span of 15 bases. Germline values: CDR1 SGHTA, CDR2 FQGNSA. The CDR3 has 16 residues. The CDR3 loop reads CASSLNWNRHGNTIYF. The CDR3, as DNA: TGTGCCAGCAGCTTAAACTGGAACAGGCACGGAAACACCATATATTTT.

The chain is built from TRBV2 and TRBJ2-3; D might be TRBD2 (5 bases). The CDR3 length is 14 residues. Trimming removed 9 bases at V and 1 base at J, with 14 bases between. Germline-derived CDR1 and CDR2 are SNHLY and FYNNEI. The CDR3 loop is CARERDRGTDTQYF. The CDR3 coding sequence is TGTGCCAGGGAGAGGGATCGAGGCACAGATACGCAGTATTTT.

The V and J genes are TRBV12-3 or TRBV12-4 and TRBJ2-7; 7 bases are a match to TRBD2. The V and J ends lost 0 bases and 0 bases, in that order; junction bases with no gene match: 5. This CDR3 contains 16 residues. The CDR3 region is CASSLALAGDSYEQYF. The DNA of the CDR3 is TGTGCCAGCAGTTTAGCGCTTGCGGGGGACTCCTACGAGCAGTACTTC.

The genes are TRBV5-4 and TRBJ1-1; no definite D call. Trimming shortened V by 2 bases and J by 4 bases, and 12 bases separated the two germline ends. The CDR3 runs 14 residues. CDR1 and CDR2 (germline): SGHNT, YYREEE (reference sequence). The CDR3 coding sequence is TGTGCCAGCAGCTTTGAGGTGAGGAGCACTGAAGCTTTCTTT. Amino acid sequence: CASSFEVRSTEAFF. Variable domain in full (rest from reference TRBV5-4 and TRBJ1-1): ETGVTQSPTHLIKTRGQQVTLRCSSQSGHNTVSWYQQALGQGPQFIFQYYREEENGRGNFPPRFSGLQFPNYSSELNVNALELDDSALYLCASSFEVRSTEAFFGQGTRLTVV.

The genes are TRBV11-2 and TRBJ1-1, with 7 bases that match TRBD1. V shed 3 bases, J shed 3 bases, and the junction held 13 bases outside the gene matches. This CDR3 is 17 amino acids long. CDR1 and CDR2 (germline): SGHAT, FQNNGV. In DNA form, the CDR3 reads TGTGCCAGCAGCTTTAGGGGGACAGCGTCATGGGACACTGAAGCTTTCTTT. Amino acids: CASSFRGTASWDTEAFF.

This chain joins TRBV28 and TRBJ2-5; 10 nucleotides agree with TRBD1. Trimming took 5 bases from V and 5 from J; bases not matched to a gene: 5. The CDR3 consists of 14 residues. CDR1 is MDHEN and CDR2 is SYDVKM in the germline V gene. This chain's CDR3 is CASSLGQGWETQYF. The CDR3 coding sequence is TGTGCCAGCAGTCTGGGACAGGGGTGGGAGACCCAGTACTTC.

The chain has TRBV7-6 and TRBJ1-5; D remains ambiguous. Germline V gene lookup returns CDR1 SGHVS and CDR2 FNYEAQ. This CDR3 spans 13 amino acids. Trimming took off 5 bases at V and 4 bases at J, with 9 bases between the two ends. The CDR3 DNA sequence: TGTGCCAGCAGCATCGCGGAAAATCAGCCCCAGCATTTT. This sequence encodes CASSIAENQPQHF. Drawing the rest from reference TRBV7-6 and TRBJ1-5, the complete variable domain is GAGVSQSPRYKVTKRGQDVALRCDPISGHVSLYWYRQALGQGPEFLTYFNYEAQQDKSGLPNDRFSAERPEGSISTLTIQRTEQRDSAMYRCASSIAENQPQHFGDGTRLSIL.

The V call is TRBV5-1, the J call TRBJ1-1, with D maybe TRBD1 (6 bases). Germline assignment: CDR1 SGHRS and CDR2 YFSETQ. This CDR3 is 14 amino acids long. V lost 3 bases and J lost 4, with 13 bases in between. This CDR3 is CASSWQGGTTEAFF. CDR3 sequence (DNA): TGCGCCAGCAGCTGGCAAGGGGGTACCACTGAAGCTTTCTTT.

This clonotype was seen more than once but under ten times. V is TRBV5-6 and J is TRBJ1-6, with D hard to call. The length of the CDR3 is 13 residues. Trimming took 0 bases from V and 14 from J, leaving 12 bases between them. CDR1 and CDR2 from the germline V gene are SGHDT and YYEEEE. The CDR3 loop is CASSLGSGWTLHF. The CDR3 DNA reads TGTGCCAGCAGCTTGGGGTCCGGGTGGACCCTCCACTTT.

This clonotype was seen at least ten times. The chain combines TRBV12-3 or TRBV12-4 with TRBJ1-2; D uncertain. The CDR3 loop spans 13 amino acids. V dropped 5 bases and J dropped 9 bases, with 16 bases sitting between them. CDR3 protein: CASSPDGGESYTF. The CDR3 DNA is TGTGCCAGCAGTCCTGACGGCGGAGAGAGCTACACCTTC.

This clonotype was counted a few times. This chain links TRBV29-1 with TRBJ1-3, with D unclear. The CDR3 length is 13 residues. Germline CDR1 and CDR2: SQVTM and ANQGSEA. The V and J ends lost 1 base and 4 bases respectively, with 8 bases between them. This CDR3 is CSVEGGVGNTIYF. The CDR3 nucleotides are TGCAGCGTTGAAGGGGGTGTAGGAAACACCATATATTTT.

V usage is TRBV19 and J usage is TRBJ1-1; D remains ambiguous. This CDR3 comprises 14 residues. Germline V gene sequence: CDR1 LNHDA, CDR2 SQIVND (reference sequence). This chain's CDR3 is CVTRVPPLNTEAFF. The CDR3 nucleotides read TGTGTCACGAGGGTACCACCCCTGAACACTGAAGCTTTCTTT. Using reference TRBV19 and TRBJ1-1 for the parts outside the CDR3, the full variable domain is DGGITQSPKYLFRKEGQNVTLSCEQNLNHDAMYWYRQDPGQGLRLIYYSQIVNDFQKGDIAEGYSVSREKKESFPLTVTSAQKNPTAFYLCVTRVPPLNTEAFFGQGTRLTVV.

The gene calls are TRBV19 and TRBJ2-7; 8 nucleotides agree with TRBD1. Germline-derived CDR1 and CDR2 are LNHDA and SQIVND (reference sequence). Trimming cost V 9 bases and J 6 bases; bases outside gene matches: 10. The CDR3 runs 13 residues. This CDR3 reads CASSADRGGEQYF. Here the CDR3 DNA reads TGTGCCAGCAGCGCAGACAGGGGTGGCGAGCAGTACTTC.

In this sample, this clonotype turned up many times. This chain links TRBV2 with TRBJ2-7; D gene uncertain. The germline CDR1 and CDR2 sequences are SNHLY and FYNNEI. Trimming pared 2 bases from V and 0 bases from J, leaving 11 bases between. This CDR3 is 15 amino acids long. In DNA, the CDR3 is TGTGCCAGCAGTGAATATTTCGGAAGCTCCTACGAGCAGTACTTC. Its translation: CASSEYFGSSYEQYF.

This clonotype was seen more than once but under ten times. The chain links TRBV5-4 to TRBJ1-6, with a possible D match to TRBD1 (6 bases). There are 15 residues in the CDR3. Trimming took off 6 bases at V and 5 bases at J, with 15 bases between the two ends. Germline V gene data show CDR1 as SGHNT and CDR2 as YYREEE (reference sequence). The CDR3 DNA reads TGTGCCAGCAAGGACAGACGACTAGATAATTCACCCCTCCACTTT. Encoded protein: CASKDRRLDNSPLHF.

The chain is built from TRBV28 and TRBJ2-1; 10 bases align to TRBD2. The V gene's germline CDR1 is MDHEN and CDR2 SYDVKM. Trimming at V came to 6 bases and at J to 6 bases, leaving 5 bases not matched to a gene. This CDR3 region has 14 residues. CDR3 sequence (DNA): TGTGCCAGCAGCCGAGCGGGGGGGGGCAATGAGCAGTTCTTC. Translating gives CASSRAGGGNEQFF.

This rearrangement joins TRBV5-1 to TRBJ2-1; D is ambiguous. The CDR3 is made up of 15 amino acids. The V gene lost 0 bases and the J gene lost 10 bases, with 17 bases spanning the gap. In germline, CDR1 is SGHRS, CDR2 YFSETQ. The CDR3 coding sequence is TGCGCCAGCAGCTTGGGGGTGAAGGGAAGTTCGGAGCAGTTCTTC. This translates into CASSLGVKGSSEQFF.